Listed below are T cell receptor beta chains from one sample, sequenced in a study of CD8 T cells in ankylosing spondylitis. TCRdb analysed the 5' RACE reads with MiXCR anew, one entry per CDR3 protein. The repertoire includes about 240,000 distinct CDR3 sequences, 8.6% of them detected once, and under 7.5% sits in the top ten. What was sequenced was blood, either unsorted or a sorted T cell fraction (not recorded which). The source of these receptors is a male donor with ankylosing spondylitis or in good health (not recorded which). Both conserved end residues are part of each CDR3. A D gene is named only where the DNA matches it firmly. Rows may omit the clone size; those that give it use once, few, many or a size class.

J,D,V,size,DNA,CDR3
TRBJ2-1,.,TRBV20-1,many,TGCAGTGCCAAAGACCTCAATGAGCAGTTCTTC,CSAKDLNEQFF
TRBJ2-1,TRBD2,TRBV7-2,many,TGTGCCAGCAGCTTAGGCGGGAGGGCCTACAATGAGCAGTTCTTC,CASSLGGRAYNEQFF
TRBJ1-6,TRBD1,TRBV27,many,TGTGCCAGCAGTACGCAGGGGGCGGGTACCTATAATTCACCCCTCCACTTT,CASSTQGAGTYNSPLHF
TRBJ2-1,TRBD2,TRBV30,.,TGTGCCTGGAATCTAGCGGGAGGAGGGAATGAGCAGTTCTTC,CAWNLAGGGNEQFF
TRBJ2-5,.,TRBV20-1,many,TGCAGTGCTAGAGCCAACTGGGAGTATGAGACCCAGTACTTC,CSARANWEYETQYF
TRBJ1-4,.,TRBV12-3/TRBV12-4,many,TGTGCCAGCAGCCTGGCCCAGACCTCTGAAAAACTGTTTTTT,CASSLAQTSEKLFF
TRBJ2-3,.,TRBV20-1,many,TGCAGTGCTAGTGCTGATACGCAGTATTTT,CSASADTQYF
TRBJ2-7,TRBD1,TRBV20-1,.,TGCAGTGCTAGAACCATGGACAGGGAAAACGAGCAGTACTTC,CSARTMDRENEQYF
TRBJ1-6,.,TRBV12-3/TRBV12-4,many,TGTGCCAGCAGTTTAGGGAGGACCTATAATTCACCCCTCCACTTT,CASSLGRTYNSPLHF
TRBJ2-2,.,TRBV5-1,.,TGCGCCAGCAGCGAGGGGCGGGGCCCCGGGGAGCTGTTTTTT,CASSEGRGPGELFF
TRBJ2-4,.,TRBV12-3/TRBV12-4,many,TGTGCCAGCAGTTTGGATTCCCTCAGTCGGCGGTACTTC,CASSLDSLSRRYF
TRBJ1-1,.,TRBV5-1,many,TGCGCCAGCAGCTTGAGGCAGAGCATGAACACTGAAGCTTTCTTT,CASSLRQSMNTEAFF
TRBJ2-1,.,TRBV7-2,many,TGTGCCAGCAGCTTTACACAGGGTAGCAACAATGAGCAGTTCTTC,CASSFTQGSNNEQFF
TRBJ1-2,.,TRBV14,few,TGTGCCAGCAGCCATGATGGCTACACCTTC,CASSHDGYTF
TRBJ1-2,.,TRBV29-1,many,TGCAGCGTTGTAAGGCAGGGTGATGGCTACACCTTC,CSVVRQGDGYTF
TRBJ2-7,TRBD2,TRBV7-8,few,TGTGCCAGCAGCCACCCGAGCGGGGGGGACGAGCAGTACTTC,CASSHPSGGDEQYF
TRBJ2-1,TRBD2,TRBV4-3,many,TGCGCCAGCAGCTTAAGTCCCCTGACTAGCGGGACCGACAATGAGCAGTTCTTC,CASSLSPLTSGTDNEQFF
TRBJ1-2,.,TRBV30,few,TGTGCCTGGAGGATTGATGGCAGATTAACTAACTATGGCTACACCTTC,CAWRIDGRLTNYGYTF
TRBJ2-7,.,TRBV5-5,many,TGTGCCAGCAGCTTGAGGGGGACTGGCCCCTACGAGCAGTACTTC,CASSLRGTGPYEQYF
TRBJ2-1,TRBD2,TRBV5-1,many,TGCGCCAGCAGCTTGTCCAGCGGGAGTTACAATGAGCAGTTCTTC,CASSLSSGSYNEQFF
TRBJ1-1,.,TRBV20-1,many,TGCAGTGCTAGAGGCGTAAGGGAAGCTTTCTTT,CSARGVREAFF
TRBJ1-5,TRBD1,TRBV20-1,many,TGCAGTGCTAGAGTGAGGGGACAGGGGTACCAGCCCCAGCATTTT,CSARVRGQGYQPQHF
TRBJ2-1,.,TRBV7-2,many,TGTGCCAGCACCCAAGAGAGCCCCCACAATGAGCAGTTCTTC,CASTQESPHNEQFF